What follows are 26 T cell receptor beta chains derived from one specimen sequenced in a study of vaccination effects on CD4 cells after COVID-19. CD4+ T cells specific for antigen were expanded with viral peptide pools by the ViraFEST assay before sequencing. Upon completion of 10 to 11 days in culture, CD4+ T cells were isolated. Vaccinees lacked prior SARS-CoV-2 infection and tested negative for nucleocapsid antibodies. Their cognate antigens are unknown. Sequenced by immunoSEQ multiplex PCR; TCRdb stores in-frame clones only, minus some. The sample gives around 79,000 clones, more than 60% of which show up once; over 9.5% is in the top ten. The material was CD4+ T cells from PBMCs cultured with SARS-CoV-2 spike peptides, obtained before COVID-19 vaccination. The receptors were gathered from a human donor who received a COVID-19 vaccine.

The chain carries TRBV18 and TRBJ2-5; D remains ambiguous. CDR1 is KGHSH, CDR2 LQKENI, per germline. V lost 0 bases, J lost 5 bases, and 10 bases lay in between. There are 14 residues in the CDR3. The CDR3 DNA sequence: TGTGCCAGCTCACCACCCGAAGTCGGGGAGACCCAGTACTTC. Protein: CASSPPEVGETQYF.

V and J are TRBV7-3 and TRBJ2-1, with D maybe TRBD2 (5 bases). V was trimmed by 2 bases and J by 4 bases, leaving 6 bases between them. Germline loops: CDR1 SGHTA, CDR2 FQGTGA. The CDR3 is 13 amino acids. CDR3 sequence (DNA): TGTGCCAGCAGCTTAGGGGAGTACAATGAGCAGTTCTTC. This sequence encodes CASSLGEYNEQFF.

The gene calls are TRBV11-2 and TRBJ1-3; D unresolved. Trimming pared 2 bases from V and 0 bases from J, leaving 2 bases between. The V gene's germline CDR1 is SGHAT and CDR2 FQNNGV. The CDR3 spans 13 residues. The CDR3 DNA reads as TGTGCCAGCAGCTTAAACTCTGGAAACACCATATATTTT. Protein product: CASSLNSGNTIYF. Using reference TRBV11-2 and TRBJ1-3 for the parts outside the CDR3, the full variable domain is EAGVAQSPRYKIIEKRQSVAFWCNPISGHATLYWYQQILGQGPKLLIQFQNNGVVDDSQLPKDRFSAERLKGVDSTLKIQPAKLEDSAVYLCASSLNSGNTIYFGEGSWLTVV.

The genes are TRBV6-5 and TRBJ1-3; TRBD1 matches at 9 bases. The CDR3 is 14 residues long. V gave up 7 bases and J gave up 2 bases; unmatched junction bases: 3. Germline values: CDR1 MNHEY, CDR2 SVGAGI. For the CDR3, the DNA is TGTGCCAGCAAACAGGGGGCCGCTGGAAACACCATATATTTT. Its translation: CASKQGAAGNTIYF.

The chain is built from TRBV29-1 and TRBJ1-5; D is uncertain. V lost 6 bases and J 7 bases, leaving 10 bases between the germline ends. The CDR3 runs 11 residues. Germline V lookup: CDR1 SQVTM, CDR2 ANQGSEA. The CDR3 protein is CSVWMRQPQHF. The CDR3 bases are TGCAGCGTCTGGATGAGGCAGCCCCAGCATTTT.

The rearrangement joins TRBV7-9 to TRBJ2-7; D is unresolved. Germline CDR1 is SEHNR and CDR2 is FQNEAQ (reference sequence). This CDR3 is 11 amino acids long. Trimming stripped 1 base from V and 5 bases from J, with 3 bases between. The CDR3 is CASSLGDEQYV. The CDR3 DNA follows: TGTGCCAGCAGCTTAGGAGACGAGCAGTACGTC.

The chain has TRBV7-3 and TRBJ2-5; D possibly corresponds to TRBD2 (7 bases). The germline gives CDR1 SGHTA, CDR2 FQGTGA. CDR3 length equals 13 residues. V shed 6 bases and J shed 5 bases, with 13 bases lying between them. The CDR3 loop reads CASSLGGGETQYF. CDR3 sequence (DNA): TGTGCCAGCAGTCTTGGGGGGGGCGAGACCCAGTACTTC. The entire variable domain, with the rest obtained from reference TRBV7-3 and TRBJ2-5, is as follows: GAGVSQTPSNKVTEKGKYVELRCDPISGHTALYWYRQSLGQGPEFLIYFQGTGAADDSGLPNDRFFAVRPEGSVSTLKIQRTERGDSAVYLCASSLGGGETQYFGPGTRLLVL.

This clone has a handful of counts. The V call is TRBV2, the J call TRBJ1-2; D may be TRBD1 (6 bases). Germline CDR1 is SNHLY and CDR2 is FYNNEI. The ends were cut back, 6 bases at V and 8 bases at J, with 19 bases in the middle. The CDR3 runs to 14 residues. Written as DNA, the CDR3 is TGTGCCAGCAGGGATTCAGGCAGGGGTAGAGGCTACACCTTC. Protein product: CASRDSGRGRGYTF. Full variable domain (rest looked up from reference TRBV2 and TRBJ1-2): EPEVTQTPSHQVTQMGQEVILRCVPISNHLYFYWYRQILGQKVEFLVSFYNNEISEKSEIFDDQFSVERPDGSNFTLKIRSTKLEDSAMYFCASRDSGRGRGYTFGSGTRLTVV.

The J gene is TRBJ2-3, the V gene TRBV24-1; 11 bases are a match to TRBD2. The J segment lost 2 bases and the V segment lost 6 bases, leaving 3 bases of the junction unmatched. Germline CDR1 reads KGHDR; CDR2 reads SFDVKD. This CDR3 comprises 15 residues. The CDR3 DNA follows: TGTGCCACCAGTTCTAGCGGGGGGTCCACAGATACGCAGTATTTT. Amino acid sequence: CATSSSGGSTDTQYF.

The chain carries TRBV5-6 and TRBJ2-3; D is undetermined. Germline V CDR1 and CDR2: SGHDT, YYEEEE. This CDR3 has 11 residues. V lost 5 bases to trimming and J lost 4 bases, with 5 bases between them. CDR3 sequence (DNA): TGTGCCAGCAGGAATTCAGATACGCAGTATTTT. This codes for CASRNSDTQYF. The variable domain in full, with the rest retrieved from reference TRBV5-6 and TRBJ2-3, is DAGVTQSPTHLIKTRGQQVTLRCSPKSGHDTVSWYQQALGQGPQFIFQYYEEEERQRGNFPDRFSGHQFPNYSSELNVNALLLGDSALYLCASRNSDTQYFGPGTRLTVL.

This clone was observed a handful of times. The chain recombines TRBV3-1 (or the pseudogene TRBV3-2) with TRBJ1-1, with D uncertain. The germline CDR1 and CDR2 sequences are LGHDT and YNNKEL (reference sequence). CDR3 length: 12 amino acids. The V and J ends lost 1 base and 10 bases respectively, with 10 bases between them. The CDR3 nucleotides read TGTGCCAGCAGCCAAGCGTCCGGGTTAGCTTTCTTT. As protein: CASSQASGLAFF.

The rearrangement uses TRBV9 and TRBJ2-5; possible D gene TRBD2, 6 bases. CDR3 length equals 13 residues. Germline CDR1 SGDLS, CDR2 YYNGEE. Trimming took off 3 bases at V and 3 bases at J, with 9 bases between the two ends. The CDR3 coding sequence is TGTGCCAGCAGCGGGGGACTTAAAGAGACCCAGTACTTC. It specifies CASSGGLKETQYF.

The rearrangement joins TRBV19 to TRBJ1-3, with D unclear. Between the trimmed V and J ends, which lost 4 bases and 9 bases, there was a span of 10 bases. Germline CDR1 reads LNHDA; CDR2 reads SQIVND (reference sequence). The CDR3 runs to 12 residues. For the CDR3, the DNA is TGTGCCAGTAGTACCCGTCGCGGCACCATATATTTT. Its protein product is CASSTRRGTIYF.

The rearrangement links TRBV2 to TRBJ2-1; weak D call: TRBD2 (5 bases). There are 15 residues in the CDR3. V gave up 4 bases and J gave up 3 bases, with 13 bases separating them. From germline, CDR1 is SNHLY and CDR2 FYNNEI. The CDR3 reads CASSVNFGIYNEQFF. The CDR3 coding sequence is TGTGCCAGCAGTGTAAACTTCGGGATCTACAATGAGCAGTTCTTC.

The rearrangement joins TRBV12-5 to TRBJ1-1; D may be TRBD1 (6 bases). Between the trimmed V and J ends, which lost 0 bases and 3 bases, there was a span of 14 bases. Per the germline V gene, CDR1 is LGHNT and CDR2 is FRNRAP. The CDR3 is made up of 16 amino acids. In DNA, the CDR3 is TGTGCTAGTGGTTTGGTACTTGGCAGGGGAGACACTGAAGCTTTCTTT. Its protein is CASGLVLGRGDTEAFF. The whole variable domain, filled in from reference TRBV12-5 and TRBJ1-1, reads DARVTQTPRHKVTEMGQEVTMRCQPILGHNTVFWYRQTMMQGLELLAYFRNRAPLDDSGMPKDRFSAEMPDATLATLKIQPSEPRDSAVYFCASGLVLGRGDTEAFFGQGTRLTVV.

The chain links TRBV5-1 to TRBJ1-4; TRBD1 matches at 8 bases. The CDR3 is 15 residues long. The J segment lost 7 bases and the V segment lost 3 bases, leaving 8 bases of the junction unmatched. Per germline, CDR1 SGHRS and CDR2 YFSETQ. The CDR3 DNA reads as TGCGCCAGCAGCTCAGGGACAGGCGGTGGTGAAAAACTGTTTTTT. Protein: CASSSGTGGGEKLFF.

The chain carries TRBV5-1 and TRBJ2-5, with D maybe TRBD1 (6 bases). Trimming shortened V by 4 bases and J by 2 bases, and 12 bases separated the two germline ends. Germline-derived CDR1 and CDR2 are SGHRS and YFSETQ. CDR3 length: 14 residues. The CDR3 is CASSGGQIQETQYF. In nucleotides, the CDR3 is TGCGCCAGCAGCGGCGGACAGATTCAAGAGACCCAGTACTTC.

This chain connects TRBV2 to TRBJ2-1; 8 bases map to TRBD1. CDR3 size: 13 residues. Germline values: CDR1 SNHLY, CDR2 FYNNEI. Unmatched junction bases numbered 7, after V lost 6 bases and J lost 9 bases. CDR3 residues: CASREDRVSEQFF. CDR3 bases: TGTGCCAGCAGAGAGGACAGGGTGAGTGAGCAGTTCTTC.

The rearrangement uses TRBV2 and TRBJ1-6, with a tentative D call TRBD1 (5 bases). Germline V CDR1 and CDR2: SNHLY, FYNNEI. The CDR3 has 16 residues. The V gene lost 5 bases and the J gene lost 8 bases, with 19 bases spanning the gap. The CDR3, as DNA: TGTGCCAGCAGTAACTTCTTCGGGGGGGTCCATTCACCCCTCCACTTT. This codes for CASSNFFGGVHSPLHF.

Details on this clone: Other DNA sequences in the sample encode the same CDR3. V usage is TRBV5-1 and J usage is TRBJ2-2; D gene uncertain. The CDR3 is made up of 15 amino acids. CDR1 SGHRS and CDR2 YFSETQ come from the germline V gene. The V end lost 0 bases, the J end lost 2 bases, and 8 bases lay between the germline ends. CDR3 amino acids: CASSLGHSNTGELFF. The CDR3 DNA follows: TGCGCCAGCAGCTTGGGCCATTCCAACACCGGGGAGCTGTTTTTT.

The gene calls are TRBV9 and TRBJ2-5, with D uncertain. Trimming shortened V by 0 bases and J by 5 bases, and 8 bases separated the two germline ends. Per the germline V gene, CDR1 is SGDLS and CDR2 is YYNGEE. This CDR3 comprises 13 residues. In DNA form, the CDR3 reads TGTGCCAGCAGCGTAGAATTGCGTGAGACCCAGTACTTC. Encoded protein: CASSVELRETQYF.

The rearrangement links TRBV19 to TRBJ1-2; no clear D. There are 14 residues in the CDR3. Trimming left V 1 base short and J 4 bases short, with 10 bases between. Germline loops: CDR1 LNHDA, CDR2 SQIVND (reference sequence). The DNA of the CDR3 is TGTGCCAGTAGTATAGTTGCAGCAGGCTATGGCTACACCTTC. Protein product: CASSIVAAGYGYTF.

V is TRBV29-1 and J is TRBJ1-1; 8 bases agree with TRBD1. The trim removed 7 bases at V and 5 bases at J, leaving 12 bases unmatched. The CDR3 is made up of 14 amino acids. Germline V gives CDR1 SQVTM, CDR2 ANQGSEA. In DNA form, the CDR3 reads TGCAGCGCGTACCACGGACAGGGAGGAACTGAAGCTTTCTTT. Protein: CSAYHGQGGTEAFF.

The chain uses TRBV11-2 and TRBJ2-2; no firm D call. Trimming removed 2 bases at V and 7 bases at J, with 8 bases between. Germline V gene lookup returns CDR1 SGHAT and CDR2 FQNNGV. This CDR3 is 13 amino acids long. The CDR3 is CASSLSNVGELFF. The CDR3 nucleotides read TGTGCCAGCAGCTTATCCAACGTCGGGGAGCTGTTTTTT. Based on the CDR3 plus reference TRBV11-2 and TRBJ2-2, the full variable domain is EAGVAQSPRYKIIEKRQSVAFWCNPISGHATLYWYQQILGQGPKLLIQFQNNGVVDDSQLPKDRFSAERLKGVDSTLKIQPAKLEDSAVYLCASSLSNVGELFFGEGSRLTVL.

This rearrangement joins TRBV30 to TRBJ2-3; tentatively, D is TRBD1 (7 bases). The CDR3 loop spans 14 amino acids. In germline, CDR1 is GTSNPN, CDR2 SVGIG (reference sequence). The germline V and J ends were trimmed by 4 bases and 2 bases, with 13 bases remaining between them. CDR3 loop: CAWTGGPVTDTQYF. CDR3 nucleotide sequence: TGTGCCTGGACAGGGGGGCCGGTCACAGATACGCAGTATTTT.

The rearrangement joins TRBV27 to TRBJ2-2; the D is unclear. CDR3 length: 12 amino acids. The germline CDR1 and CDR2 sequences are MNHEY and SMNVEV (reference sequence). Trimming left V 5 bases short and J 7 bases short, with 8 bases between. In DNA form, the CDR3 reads TGTGCCAGCAGTCCCCATCGCGGGGAGCTGTTTTTT. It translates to CASSPHRGELFF.